Each of the 27 T cell receptor beta chains below was sequenced from the same sample in a study of CD8+CD57+ T cells in acquired aplastic anemia. According to the study, genomic DNA was the template for TCR beta VDJ and CDR3 profiling. Each CDR3 protein is one row after TCRdb ran MiXCR on the reads. The data hold around 140,000 distinct CDR3 sequences, with around two fifths observed a single time. The source material was sorted CD4+, CD8+, or CD8+CD57+ T cells (not recorded which) from PBMCs. These receptors were obtained from a human donor in good health, serving as a control.

This clonotype was seen ten or more times. The rearrangement uses TRBV4-2 and TRBJ2-1; no clear D. Germline assignment: CDR1 LGHNA and CDR2 YNFKEQ. The CDR3 sequence is 13 residues long. V dropped 4 bases and J dropped 7 bases, with 11 bases sitting between them. CDR3 sequence reads: CASSPGNTNEQFF. CDR3 DNA: TGTGCCAGCAGCCCGGGCAACACGAATGAGCAGTTCTTC.

The J gene is TRBJ1-2, the V gene TRBV29-1; 7 nucleotides line up with TRBD1. Germline V gives CDR1 SQVTM, CDR2 ANQGSEA. This CDR3 is 14 amino acids long. Trimming cost V 4 bases and J 4 bases; bases outside gene matches: 9. The CDR3, as DNA: TGCAGCGTTGGAAGACAGGGAATTAGCTATGGCTACACCTTC. This translates into CSVGRQGISYGYTF.

This chain joins TRBV19 and TRBJ1-3, with unresolved D. V was clipped by 1 base and J by 15 bases, with 10 bases between them. CDR1 is LNHDA and CDR2 is SQIVND in the germline V gene (reference sequence). The CDR3 is 11 amino acids. CDR3 DNA: TGTGCCAGTAGTATAGCGGGCAGCCAATATTTT. As protein: CASSIAGSQYF.

As regards this clonotype: A read error may be the cause here, since a much bigger clone is one base away. V gene TRBV13 combines with J gene TRBJ2-1; 12 bases align to TRBD2. V was clipped by 4 bases and J by 0 bases; unmatched bases: 7. CDR3 length: 18 residues. CDR1 and CDR2 from the germline V gene are PRHDT and FYEKMQ (reference sequence). The CDR3 here is CASSSTSGRRSSYNEQFF. The CDR3 DNA reads as TGTGCCAGCAGCTCGACTAGCGGGAGACGAAGCTCCTACAATGAGCAGTTCTTC. The full variable domain, with the rest looked up from reference TRBV13 and TRBJ2-1, is AAGVIQSPRHLIKEKRETATLKCYPIPRHDTVYWYQQGPGQDPQFLISFYEKMQSDKGSIPDRFSAQQFSDYHSELNMSSLELGDSALYFCASSSTSGRRSSYNEQFFGPGTRLTVL.

In its sample, this clonotype was seen many times. This chain links TRBV10-3 with TRBJ2-2; the match to TRBD2 covers 10 bases. The germline V gene has CDR1 ENHRY and CDR2 SYGVKD. The length of the CDR3 is 14 residues. V shed 10 bases, J shed 7 bases, and the junction held 9 bases outside the gene matches. The CDR3 loop is CATTAGGSGGELFF. Here the CDR3 DNA reads TGTGCCACCACAGCGGGAGGGTCGGGCGGGGAGCTGTTTTTT.

This clonotype occurred a few times. The V and J genes are TRBV27 and TRBJ1-1, with D maybe TRBD1 (5 bases). V lost 7 bases and J 0 bases, leaving 9 bases between the germline ends. The CDR3 contains 13 residues. Per the germline V gene, CDR1 is MNHEY and CDR2 is SMNVEV (reference sequence). DNA of the CDR3: TGTGCCAGCAAGAGACAGATGAACACTGAAGCTTTCTTT. This translates into CASKRQMNTEAFF.

This clonotype was observed a single time. The chain joins TRBV20-1 to TRBJ1-1, with 10 bases lining up with TRBD1. This CDR3 spans 14 amino acids. From germline, CDR1 is DFQATT and CDR2 SNEGSKA (reference sequence). The trim removed 4 bases at V and 1 base at J, leaving 3 bases unmatched. CDR3 DNA sequence: TGCAGTGCTAAAGGGACAGGGGCGAACACTGAAGCTTTCTTT. Translated: CSAKGTGANTEAFF.

This clonotype was seen ten or more times. The chain links TRBV19 to TRBJ1-4; D gene unclear. The germline V gene encodes CDR1 LNHDA and CDR2 SQIVND (reference sequence). V gave up 6 bases and J gave up 0 bases, with 8 bases separating them. This CDR3 has 14 residues. CDR3 loop: CASSVVATNEKLFF. CDR3 nucleotides: TGTGCCAGTAGCGTTGTAGCAACTAATGAAAAACTGTTTTTT.

This clonotype has at least ten counts. V is TRBV24-1 and J is TRBJ2-5; 9 bases match TRBD1. Germline V gene sequence: CDR1 KGHDR, CDR2 SFDVKD. Germline trimming cut 4 bases from V and 5 bases from J; bases unmatched to any gene: 4. The length of the CDR3 is 14 residues. The CDR3 DNA sequence: TGTGCCACCAGTGACGGGACAGGGAGGGAGACCCAGTACTTC. It is translated as CATSDGTGRETQYF.

This clonotype appeared many times. This CDR3 is CASSPSVSGANVLTF. The CDR3 nucleotides are TGTGCCAGCTCACCGTCAGTCTCTGGGGCCAACGTCCTGACTTTC. J is TRBJ2-6 and V is TRBV18; D is unclear. CDR1 is KGHSH and CDR2 is LQKENI in the germline V gene. The CDR3 is 15 residues long. V lost 3 bases and J 0 bases, leaving 6 bases between the germline ends.

The table lists this clonotype with many counts. The J gene is TRBJ1-4, the V gene TRBV6-1; weak D call: TRBD1 (6 bases). With 5 bases removed from V and 5 bases from J, the gap between germline ends came to 18 bases. Germline V lookup: CDR1 MNHNS, CDR2 SASEGT. This CDR3 has 16 residues. DNA for the CDR3: TGTGCCAGCAGTCTCTATCGAGACAGGCGAAATGAAAAACTGTTTTTT. Translating gives CASSLYRDRRNEKLFF.

As concerns this clonotype: One base away lies a much larger clone, so this may be a sequencing read error. The rearrangement joins TRBV12-3 or TRBV12-4 to TRBJ1-1, with 10 nucleotides matching TRBD1. The CDR3 totals 15 residues. CDR3 loop: CASSLRTGGSTETFF. The CDR3 nucleotides are TGTGCCAGCAGTTTGCGGACAGGGGGGAGCACTGAAACTTTCTTT.

This clonotype was recorded many times. The V and J genes are TRBV2 and TRBJ1-2; D unresolved. The CDR3 runs to 13 residues. V was clipped by 1 base and J by 1 base, with 4 bases between them. Germline V lookup: CDR1 SNHLY, CDR2 FYNNEI. The CDR3 DNA reads TGTGCCAGCAGTGAAGGCAGTAACTATGGCTACACCTTC. Translation: CASSEGSNYGYTF.

The chain combines TRBV7-2 with TRBJ2-7; D gene uncertain. Per germline, CDR1 SGHTA and CDR2 FQGNSA. V was shortened by 2 bases and J by 2 bases, with 10 bases between the two germline ends. This CDR3 is built from 14 residues. The DNA of the CDR3 is TGTGCCAGCAGCTTACGGCAGGACGCCTACGAGCAGTACTTC. This codes for CASSLRQDAYEQYF. Using reference TRBV7-2 and TRBJ2-7 for the parts outside the CDR3, the full variable domain is GAGVSQSPSNKVTEKGKDVELRCDPISGHTALYWYRQSLGQGLEFLIYFQGNSAPDKSGLPSDRFSAERTGGSVSTLTIQRTQQEDSAVYLCASSLRQDAYEQYFGPGTRLTVT.

The chain couples TRBV2 to TRBJ2-2, with unresolved D. V was cut by 5 bases and J by 4 bases, with 5 bases left in between. The CDR3 has 12 amino acids. Germline V gene sequence: CDR1 SNHLY, CDR2 FYNNEI. CDR3 amino acids: CASSFPTGELFF. CDR3 in DNA: TGTGCCAGCAGTTTCCCCACCGGGGAGCTGTTTTTT.

This clonotype was detected many times. This chain links TRBV12-3 or TRBV12-4 with TRBJ1-2, with 10 bases fitting TRBD1. The V and J ends lost 3 bases and 8 bases, in that order; junction bases with no gene match: 9. The CDR3 covers 15 residues. The CDR3 coding sequence is TGTGCCAGCAGTTTCCCGGGACAGGGGCCTGGGGGCTACACCTTC. Its translation: CASSFPGQGPGGYTF.

For this clonotype: A junction end diverges from the germline sequence, so it may reflect a read error. The rearrangement joins TRBV10-3 to TRBJ2-1, with no clear D. Germline V gene lookup returns CDR1 ENHRY and CDR2 SYGVKD. This CDR3 has 12 residues. The CDR3 DNA sequence: TGTGCCAGCAGTCCTGCCCGTCCAGAGCAGTTCTTC. Translated: CASSPARPEQFF.

This rearrangement joins TRBV27 to TRBJ1-4, with D possibly being TRBD1 (6 bases). Germline V lookup: CDR1 MNHEY, CDR2 SMNVEV (reference sequence). The CDR3 consists of 14 residues. Deletions cut 6 bases from V and 8 bases from J, with 16 bases between. CDR3 loop: CASRLQGEGEKLFF. CDR3 coding DNA: TGTGCCAGCAGGCTACAGGGAGAGGGGGAAAAACTGTTTTTT.

The J gene is TRBJ1-3, the V gene TRBV2; D remains ambiguous. CDR1 and CDR2 (germline): SNHLY, FYNNEI. V was clipped by 5 bases and J by 4 bases, with 15 bases between them. The CDR3 runs to 15 residues. The CDR3, as DNA: TGTGCCAGCAGTCGAATCGCGATTCGAGGAAACACCATATATTTT. This gives the protein CASSRIAIRGNTIYF.

This clonotype was seen more than once but under ten times. This sequence joins TRBV18 and TRBJ1-2, with a weak D call TRBD1 (5 bases). The CDR3 has 12 residues. The germline V gene has CDR1 KGHSH and CDR2 LQKENI. Trimming removed 2 bases at V and 8 bases at J, with 9 bases between. CDR3 protein: CASSPMPGGYTF. The CDR3, as DNA: TGTGCCAGCTCACCAATGCCAGGGGGCTACACCTTC.

This clonotype came up a few times. The gene calls are TRBV6-2 or TRBV6-3 and TRBJ1-2; 7 positions agree with TRBD1. The J segment lost 4 bases and the V segment lost 2 bases, leaving 10 bases of the junction unmatched. The CDR3 extends over 16 amino acids. The germline V gene encodes CDR1 MNHEY and CDR2 SVGEGT. Here the CDR3 reads CASSYTRGDPAYGYTF. As DNA, the CDR3 is TGTGCCAGCAGTTACACCAGGGGGGATCCTGCCTATGGCTACACCTTC.

The sample holds a few counts of this clonotype. This rearrangement joins TRBV30 to TRBJ1-6, with TRBD1 as a possible D gene (6 bases). The CDR3 has 15 amino acids. The germline gives CDR1 GTSNPN, CDR2 SVGIG (reference sequence). CDR3 region: CALIRDTIYNSPLHF. Written as DNA, the CDR3 is TGTGCACTTATCCGGGACACTATCTATAATTCACCCCTCCACTTT. The full variable domain, in which reference TRBV30 and TRBJ1-6 provide the parts outside the CDR3, is SQTIHQWPATLVQPVGSPLSLECTVEGTSNPNLYWYRQAAGRGLQLLFYSVGIGQISSEVPQNLSASRPQDRQFILSSKKLLLSDSGFYLCALIRDTIYNSPLHFGNGTRLTVT.

This clonotype was recorded many times. The chain has TRBV5-5 and TRBJ2-3; D may be TRBD2 (6 bases). The CDR3 has 16 residues. The V gene lost 1 base and the J gene lost 2 bases, with 14 bases spanning the gap. The germline gives CDR1 SGHKS, CDR2 YYEKEE (reference sequence). The CDR3 reads CASSLPRSGLTDTQYF. The CDR3 DNA sequence: TGTGCCAGCAGCTTGCCTAGGTCGGGACTCACAGATACGCAGTATTTT.

Ten or more counts support this clonotype. The chain joins TRBV19 to TRBJ1-2, with D maybe TRBD1 (6 bases). This CDR3 spans 14 amino acids. Germline assignment: CDR1 LNHDA and CDR2 SQIVND (reference sequence). Between the trimmed V and J ends, which lost 1 base and 8 bases, there was a span of 14 bases. CDR3 loop: CASSIGLGGGGYTF. DNA for the CDR3: TGTGCCAGTAGTATAGGATTAGGGGGAGGGGGCTACACCTTC.

This clonotype was detected ten times or more. The chain joins TRBV19 to TRBJ1-1; D possibly corresponds to TRBD1 (5 bases). Germline V gives CDR1 LNHDA, CDR2 SQIVND (reference sequence). The CDR3 runs 14 residues. V lost 6 bases and J 0 bases, leaving 11 bases between the germline ends. This CDR3 is CASSGGFLNTEAFF. Here the CDR3 DNA reads TGTGCCAGTAGCGGGGGGTTCCTGAACACTGAAGCTTTCTTT.

On this clonotype itself: Sequence at one end of the junction differs from germline and may be a read error. This chain uses TRBV20-1 with TRBJ2-5; D might be TRBD1 or TRBD2, each matching 5 bases. Germline values: CDR1 DFQATT, CDR2 SNEGSKA (reference sequence). The CDR3 has 15 residues. DNA for the CDR3: TGCAGTGCTAGAGATGGCCGGCAGACCCAAGGGACCCGGTACTTC. It is translated as CSARDGRQTQGTRYF.

The V gene is TRBV29-1, the J gene TRBJ2-2; TRBD1 matches 11 bases. This CDR3 has 14 amino acids. The ends lost 6 bases at V and 7 bases at J; junction bases unmatched: 7. Germline-derived CDR1 and CDR2 are SQVTM and ANQGSEA. CDR3 sequence: CSVPGTGGGGELFF. The CDR3 region has the DNA TGCAGCGTCCCCGGGACAGGGGGAGGCGGGGAGCTGTTTTTT.